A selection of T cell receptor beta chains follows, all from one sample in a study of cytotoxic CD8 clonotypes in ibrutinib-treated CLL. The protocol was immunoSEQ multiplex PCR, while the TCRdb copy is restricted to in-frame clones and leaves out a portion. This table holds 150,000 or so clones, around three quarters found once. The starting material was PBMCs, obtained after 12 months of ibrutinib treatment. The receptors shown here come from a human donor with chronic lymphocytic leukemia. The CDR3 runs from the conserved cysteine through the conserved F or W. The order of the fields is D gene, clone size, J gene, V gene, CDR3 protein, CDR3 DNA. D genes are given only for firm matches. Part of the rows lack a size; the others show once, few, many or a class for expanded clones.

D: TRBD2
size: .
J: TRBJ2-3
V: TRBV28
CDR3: CASSFGTSWGDTQYF
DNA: TGTGCCAGCAGTTTTGGGACTAGCTGGGGAGATACGCAGTATTTT

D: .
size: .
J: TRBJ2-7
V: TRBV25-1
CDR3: CASSESTVTYEQYF
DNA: TGTGCCAGCAGTGAATCAACAGTTACCTACGAGCAGTACTTC

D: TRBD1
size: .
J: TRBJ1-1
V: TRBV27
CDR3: CASSFNRGTEAFF
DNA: TGTGCCAGCAGTTTCAACAGGGGAACTGAAGCTTTCTTT

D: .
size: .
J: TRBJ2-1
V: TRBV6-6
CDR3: CASSYLMGTDEQFF
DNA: TGTGCCAGCAGTTACTTGATGGGGACGGATGAGCAGTTCTTC

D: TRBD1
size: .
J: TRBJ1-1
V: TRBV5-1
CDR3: CASSAGQVDTEAFF
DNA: TGCGCCAGCAGCGCTGGACAGGTTGACACTGAAGCTTTCTTT

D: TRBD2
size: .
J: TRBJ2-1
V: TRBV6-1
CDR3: CASSASGRRSYNEQFF
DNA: TGTGCCAGCAGTGCTAGCGGGAGGAGATCCTACAATGAGCAGTTCTTC

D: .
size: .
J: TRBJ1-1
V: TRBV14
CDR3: CASSQEIGANTEAFF
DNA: TGTGCCAGCAGCCAAGAAATCGGGGCGAACACTGAAGCTTTCTTT

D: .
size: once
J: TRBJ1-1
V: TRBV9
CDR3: CASSVEVHTSMNTEAFF
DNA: TGTGCCAGCAGCGTAGAGGTCCATACCTCCATGAACACTGAAGCTTTCTTT

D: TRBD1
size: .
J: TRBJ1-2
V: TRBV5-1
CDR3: CASSLGGQDGYTF
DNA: TGCGCCAGCAGCTTGGGAGGACAGGATGGCTACACCTTC

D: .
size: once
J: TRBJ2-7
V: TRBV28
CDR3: CASRKITGKSEQYF
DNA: TGTGCCAGCAGAAAAATTACAGGGAAAAGCGAGCAGTACTTC

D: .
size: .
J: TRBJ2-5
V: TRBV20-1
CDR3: CSARWQETQYF
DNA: TGCAGTGCTAGATGGCAGGAGACCCAGTACTTC

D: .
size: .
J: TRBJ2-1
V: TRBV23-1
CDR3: CASSHWDPPNEQFF
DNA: TGCGCCAGCAGTCATTGGGACCCTCCCAATGAGCAGTTCTTC

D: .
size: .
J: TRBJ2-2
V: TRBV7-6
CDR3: CASSKTATGELFF
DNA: TGTGCCAGCAGCAAAACAGCCACCGGGGAGCTGTTTTTT

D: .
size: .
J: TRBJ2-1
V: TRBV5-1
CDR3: CASSMGAVSYNEQFF
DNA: TGCGCCAGCAGCATGGGGGCGGTTTCCTACAATGAGCAGTTCTTC

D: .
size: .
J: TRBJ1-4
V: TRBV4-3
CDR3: CASSQDMGLANEKLFF
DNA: TGCGCCAGCAGCCAAGATATGGGGTTAGCTAATGAAAAACTGTTTTTT

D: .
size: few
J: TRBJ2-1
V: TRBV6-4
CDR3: CASSVEGDREQFF
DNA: TGTGCCAGCAGTGTTGAGGGAGATCGTGAGCAGTTCTTC

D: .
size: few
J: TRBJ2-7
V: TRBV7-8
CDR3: CASSLARMGEQYF
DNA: TGTGCCAGCAGCTTAGCCAGAATGGGTGAGCAGTACTTC

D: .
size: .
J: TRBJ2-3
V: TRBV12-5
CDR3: CASGGAEGVLDTQYF
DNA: TGTGCTAGTGGTGGCGCTGAGGGAGTATTGGATACGCAGTATTTT

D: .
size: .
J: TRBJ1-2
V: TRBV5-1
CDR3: CASSVAFLVNYGYTF
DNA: TGCGCCAGCAGCGTGGCTTTTCTGGTTAACTATGGCTACACCTTC

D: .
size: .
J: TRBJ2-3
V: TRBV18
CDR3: CASSPVWAPDAQYF
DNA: TGTGCCAGCTCACCAGTTTGGGCCCCGGACGCGCAGTATTTT

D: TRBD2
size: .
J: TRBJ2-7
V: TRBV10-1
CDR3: CASSRGLAETYEQYF
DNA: TGCGCCAGCAGCCGAGGGCTAGCGGAAACCTACGAGCAGTACTTC

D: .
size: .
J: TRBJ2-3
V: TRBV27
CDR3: CASSTPRVRDGITDTQYF
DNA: TGTGCCAGCAGCACACCACGAGTGAGGGACGGGATCACAGATACGCAGTATTTT